One and the same sample provided the 14 T cell receptor beta chains below, sequenced in a study of beta chain features in type 1 diabetes. Overall study results and limits: In every one of the four CD4+ subsets, TCRB CDR3s were moderately but significantly shorter in Type 1 diabetes patients.

The entirety of the isolated RNA underwent reverse transcription, so expressed TCRB transcripts were sequenced. Repertoires were generated with immunoSEQ multiplex PCR, while TCRdb's copy carries only in-frame clones and drops some. The repertoire holds hundreds of thousands of clones, with roughly 13% as singletons. Their recognized antigens are unknown. Input material: naive CD4+ T cells from blood. The receptor set was obtained from a man aged 18 to 29 with type 1 diabetes.

This clone was counted between two and nine times. The DNA of the CDR3 is TGTGCCACCAGCAGCCCACCCCTGGGGAAGGCTTTCTTT. Residues: CATSSPPLGKAFF. This rearrangement joins TRBV15 to TRBJ1-1; D not resolved. CDR3 length: 13 amino acids. Deletions cut 3 bases from V and 11 bases from J, with 16 bases between. Germline CDR1 and CDR2: LNHNV and YYDKDF (reference sequence). The complete variable domain, with remaining parts taken from reference TRBV15 and TRBJ1-1, reads DAMVIQNPRYQVTQFGKPVTLSCSQTLNHNVMYWYQQKSSQAPKLLFHYYDKDFNNEADTPDNFQSRRPNTSFCFLDIRSPGLGDTAMYLCATSSPPLGKAFFGQGTRLTVV.

CDR3 in amino acids: CAWDIGGSGDTQYF. The CDR3 DNA is TGTGCCTGGGATATCGGGGGTTCGGGAGATACGCAGTATTTT. This chain joins TRBV30 and TRBJ2-3, with a tentative D call TRBD2 (6 bases). This CDR3 region has 14 residues. The germline V gene encodes CDR1 GTSNPN and CDR2 SVGIG (reference sequence). Trimming pared 5 bases from V and 5 bases from J, leaving 17 bases between.

The V call is TRBV4-1, the J call TRBJ1-2, with a weak D call TRBD1 (6 bases). Germline V lookup: CDR1 MGHRA, CDR2 YSYEKL. Trimming pared 4 bases from V and 1 base from J, leaving 16 bases between. The CDR3 length is 16 residues. The CDR3 protein is CASSRYGGAGNYGYTF. The CDR3 DNA is TGCGCCAGCAGCCGATACGGGGGGGCGGGTAACTATGGCTACACCTTC.

In its sample, this clone was seen once. The chain recombines TRBV7-6 with TRBJ2-5, with 9 nucleotides matching TRBD2. This CDR3 contains 16 residues. The germline gives CDR1 SGHVS, CDR2 FNYEAQ. Trimming took 4 bases from V and 5 from J; bases not matched to a gene: 11. As DNA, the CDR3 is TGTGCCAGCAGCTCCGCCGGGACTAGCCCTGTGGAGACCCAGTACTTC. This translates into CASSSAGTSPVETQYF.

This chain links TRBV7-2 with TRBJ1-1; D gene ambiguous. V shed 2 bases and J shed 1 base, with 5 bases lying between them. The CDR3 extends over 13 amino acids. Germline loops: CDR1 SGHTA, CDR2 FQGNSA. The CDR3 sequence is CASSLIENTEAFF. CDR3 DNA sequence: TGTGCCAGCAGCTTAATCGAGAACACTGAAGCTTTCTTT.

The J gene is TRBJ1-1, the V gene TRBV4-1; tentative D call: TRBD1 (5 bases). Trimming removed 3 bases at V and 5 bases at J, with 13 bases between. There are 14 residues in the CDR3. In germline, CDR1 is MGHRA, CDR2 YSYEKL. The CDR3, as DNA: TGCGCCAGCAGCCAGGGGACCATCATGACTGAAGCTTTCTTT. Residues: CASSQGTIMTEAFF.

The chain employs TRBV27 and TRBJ2-3; D remains unclear. V lost 1 base to trimming and J lost 0 bases, with 5 bases between them. The CDR3 covers 14 residues. Germline V gives CDR1 MNHEY, CDR2 SMNVEV (reference sequence). In DNA, the CDR3 is TGTGCCAGCAGTTTATTGACTAGCACAGATACGCAGTATTTT. Translating gives CASSLLTSTDTQYF.

The chain links TRBV6-5 to TRBJ1-1; the D gene is possibly TRBD1 (6 bases). The germline V gene has CDR1 MNHEY and CDR2 SVGAGI. Trimming shortened V by 7 bases and J by 5 bases, and 17 bases separated the two germline ends. CDR3 size: 14 residues. The CDR3 region has the DNA TGTGCCAGCATCCCGGTCGGGGGGCGAACTGAAGCTTTCTTT. This translates into CASIPVGGRTEAFF.

This clone was seen a handful of times. At the DNA level, this CDR3 is encoded by other sequences in the same sample as well. The rearrangement uses TRBV29-1 and TRBJ1-1, with unresolved D. The V and J ends lost 4 bases and 0 bases respectively, with 9 bases between them. Germline assignment: CDR1 SQVTM and CDR2 ANQGSEA. CDR3 length: 13 amino acids. Written as DNA, the CDR3 is TGCAGCGTTGTAGGGAGGCTGAACACTGAAGCTTTCTTT. It translates to CSVVGRLNTEAFF.

The chain is built from TRBV18 and TRBJ1-1, with 8 positions matching TRBD1. J gave up 4 bases and V 2 bases, and 6 bases lay outside the gene matches. The germline V gene encodes CDR1 KGHSH and CDR2 LQKENI. The CDR3 spans 15 residues. The CDR3 region is CASSPIQGEGTEAFF. The CDR3 DNA follows: TGTGCCAGCTCACCAATACAGGGGGAAGGCACTGAAGCTTTCTTT.

V and J are TRBV6-6 and TRBJ2-3, with TRBD2 as a possible D gene (5 bases). The germline gives CDR1 MNHNY, CDR2 SVGAGI (reference sequence). V was clipped by 4 bases and J by 3 bases, with 17 bases between them. The CDR3 is made up of 16 amino acids. The chain's CDR3 is CASSSPERPGTDTQYF. CDR3 nucleotide sequence: TGTGCCAGCAGTTCCCCCGAACGACCGGGAACAGATACGCAGTATTTT.

V gene TRBV14 combines with J gene TRBJ2-5, with 7 bases matching TRBD1. CDR1 is SGHDN and CDR2 is FVKESK in the germline V gene. The CDR3 runs to 14 residues. V lost 6 bases to trimming and J lost 2 bases; unmatched junction nucleotides: 6. CDR3 bases: TGTGCCAGCAGGAAGACAGGGATACAAGAGACCCAGTACTTC. It codes for CASRKTGIQETQYF. Based on the CDR3 plus reference TRBV14 and TRBJ2-5, the full variable domain is EAGVTQFPSHSVIEKGQTVTLRCDPISGHDNLYWYRRVMGKEIKFLLHFVKESKQDESGMPNNRFLAERTGGTYSTLKVQPAELEDSGVYFCASRKTGIQETQYFGPGTRLLVL.

This clone has only a few counts. V and J are TRBV5-1 and TRBJ1-1; D perhaps matches TRBD1 (5 bases). The CDR3 sequence is 14 residues long. The V end lost 3 bases, the J end lost 3 bases, and 12 bases lay between the germline ends. The germline V gene has CDR1 SGHRS and CDR2 YFSETQ. This CDR3 reads CASSSSGTYTEAFF. CDR3 coding DNA: TGCGCCAGCAGCTCATCCGGGACCTACACTGAAGCTTTCTTT.

The genes are TRBV5-4 and TRBJ2-4, with D perhaps assigned TRBD1 or TRBD2 (6 bases each). V was pared by 4 bases and J by 9 bases, with 17 bases between. CDR1 and CDR2 (germline): SGHNT, YYREEE (reference sequence). CDR3 length: 14 residues. CDR3 DNA sequence: TGTGCCAGCAGCCTAGGACAGTTCGGGGGCATTCAGTACTTC. This gives the protein CASSLGQFGGIQYF. The complete variable domain, with remaining parts taken from reference TRBV5-4 and TRBJ2-4, reads ETGVTQSPTHLIKTRGQQVTLRCSSQSGHNTVSWYQQALGQGPQFIFQYYREEENGRGNFPPRFSGLQFPNYSSELNVNALELDDSALYLCASSLGQFGGIQYFGAGTRLSVL.